A single sample is the source of the 18 T cell receptor beta chains below, sequenced in a study of blood T cell repertoires in COVID-19 (dated by TCRdb to about 2020). Library construction relied on the immunoSEQ multiplex PCR assay. Here the immuneACCESS table is served through TCRdb, limited to in-frame sequences with V and J called. Missing clones are a known gap in these copies; in checked studies unresolved V genes cover under half, and the rest lacks a known reason. For this sample there are 170,000 or so clones; around 90% appear just once. Clones ranked in the top ten supply 9% of the sample. Sequenced material: PBMCs or T cells enriched from blood (not recorded which). These TCRs come from a woman aged 18-35 years who had recovered from COVID-19.

J is TRBJ1-4 and V is TRBV3-1 (or the pseudogene TRBV3-2); maybe TRBD1 (5 bases). Trimming removed 5 bases at V and 8 bases at J, with 21 bases between. The CDR3 totals 16 residues. The germline V gene encodes CDR1 LGHDT and CDR2 YNNKEL (reference sequence). DNA of the CDR3: TGTGCCAGCAGCACAACCTGGGGGGGGAGCGGCGAAAAACTGTTTTTT. As protein: CASSTTWGGSGEKLFF.

The sample holds one count of this clone. The chain is built from TRBV30 and TRBJ1-4; 11 bases fit TRBD1. Germline V gives CDR1 GTSNPN, CDR2 SVGIG (reference sequence). The CDR3 has 14 residues. V shed 2 bases and J 15 bases; nucleotides not matched to a gene: 11. In DNA form, the CDR3 reads TGTGCCTGGAGTTTCCGGGACAGGGGGAAAAGGTTGTTTTTT. Translation gives CAWSFRDRGKRLFF.

The chain has TRBV2 and TRBJ1-5; TRBD1 might be the D (5 bases). The CDR3 extends over 19 amino acids. V lost 4 bases to trimming and J lost 0 bases, with 22 bases between them. Germline lookup yields CDR1 SNHLY and CDR2 FYNNEI. This CDR3 is CASSVYHRQGDPSNQPQHF. The CDR3 nucleotides read TGTGCCAGCAGTGTATATCATCGGCAGGGCGACCCTAGCAATCAGCCCCAGCATTTT.

The CDR3 DNA follows: TGTGCCAGCTCACCAGGGGCAGGGGGCTACGAGCAGTACTTC. It specifies CASSPGAGGYEQYF. The chain combines TRBV18 with TRBJ2-7, with 7 bases matching TRBD1. V was clipped by 2 bases and J by 3 bases; unmatched bases: 4. There are 14 residues in the CDR3. The V gene's germline CDR1 is KGHSH and CDR2 LQKENI.

V is TRBV19 and J is TRBJ2-3; 9 nucleotides align to TRBD1. J was trimmed by 3 bases and V by 9 bases; bases with no gene match: 4. The length of the CDR3 is 13 residues. The V gene's germline CDR1 is LNHDA and CDR2 SQIVND (reference sequence). CDR3 in amino acids: CASRDRATDTQYF. The CDR3 nucleotides read TGTGCCAGCCGGGACAGGGCAACAGATACGCAGTATTTT.

The chain combines TRBV6-5 with TRBJ2-1; 8 bases map to TRBD1. The V gene's germline CDR1 is MNHEY and CDR2 SVGAGI. J gave up 6 bases and V 2 bases, and 9 bases lay outside the gene matches. The CDR3 has 16 residues. CDR3 sequence reads: CASSYGAGQALNEQFF. As DNA, the CDR3 is TGTGCCAGCAGTTACGGCGCGGGACAGGCACTCAATGAGCAGTTCTTC.

Only one count was recorded for this clone. This chain's CDR3 is CASIDRTGELFF. As DNA, the CDR3 is TGTGCCAGCATTGACAGAACCGGGGAGCTGTTTTTT. The chain recombines TRBV2 with TRBJ2-2; a possible D gene is TRBD1 (5 bases). In germline, CDR1 is SNHLY, CDR2 FYNNEI. V was clipped by 7 bases and J by 5 bases, with 8 bases between them. CDR3 length equals 12 residues.

This clone was counted many times. Other DNA sequences in the same sample also yield this CDR3. J is TRBJ2-7 and V is TRBV7-6; possibly TRBD2 for D (6 bases). The ends were cut back, 5 bases at V and 4 bases at J, with 12 bases in the middle. The CDR3 is made up of 13 amino acids. CDR1 SGHVS and CDR2 FNYEAQ come from the germline V gene. The CDR3 DNA sequence: TGTGCCAGCAGCCCCGGGGGATCTTACGAGCAGTACTTC. This encodes CASSPGGSYEQYF.

The chain has TRBV6-5 and TRBJ1-2; possibly TRBD1 for D (5 bases). V lost 6 bases to trimming and J lost 1 base, with 12 bases between them. From germline, CDR1 is MNHEY and CDR2 SVGAGI. This CDR3 has 14 residues. CDR3 region: CASRDSLFNYGYTF. The CDR3 DNA is TGTGCCAGCAGAGACAGCCTATTTAACTATGGCTACACCTTC.

This chain joins TRBV6-5 and TRBJ1-1, with D perhaps TRBD1 (6 bases). CDR1 and CDR2 from the germline V gene are MNHEY and SVGAGI. Deletions cut 5 bases from V and 9 bases from J, with 16 bases between. The CDR3 extends over 13 amino acids. The CDR3 here is CASSRDTRQKAFF. In nucleotides, the CDR3 is TGTGCCAGCAGTCGGGACACCAGACAAAAAGCTTTCTTT.

The chain couples TRBV11-2 to TRBJ2-3; maybe TRBD2 (6 bases). Germline V lookup: CDR1 SGHAT, CDR2 FQNNGV. Trimming removed 0 bases at V and 5 bases at J, with 18 bases between. This CDR3 region has 17 residues. DNA for the CDR3: TGTGCCAGCAGCTTAGATTTGGGAACTAGCCCGAAAGATACGCAGTATTTT. Translating it yields CASSLDLGTSPKDTQYF.

V usage is TRBV9 and J usage is TRBJ1-2; tentatively, D is TRBD1 (6 bases). The CDR3 covers 15 residues. Trimming cost V 0 bases and J 4 bases, with 13 bases left between them. Looked up from germline, CDR1 is SGDLS and CDR2 is YYNGEE. CDR3 in DNA: TGTGCCAGCAGCGTAGGCCTTCGAGGGGGCTATGGCTACACCTTC. Residues: CASSVGLRGGYGYTF. Full variable domain (missing parts from reference TRBV9 and TRBJ1-2): DSGVTQTPKHLITATGQRVTLRCSPRSGDLSVYWYQQSLDQGLQFLIQYYNGEERAKGNILERFSAQQFPDLHSELNLSSLELGDSALYFCASSVGLRGGYGYTFGSGTRLTVV.

This chain links TRBV27 with TRBJ1-4; perhaps TRBD1 as D (5 bases). Germline values: CDR1 MNHEY, CDR2 SMNVEV (reference sequence). Trimming took off 3 bases at V and 8 bases at J, with 16 bases between the two ends. The CDR3 contains 15 residues. CDR3 region: CASSFFGREKEKLFF. Written as DNA, the CDR3 is TGTGCCAGCAGTTTTTTCGGCAGGGAAAAGGAAAAACTGTTTTTT.

In its sample, this clone was seen once. For the CDR3, the DNA is TGCAGCGCTAGTCCTACAGGGGTGTTCACTGAAGCTTTCTTT. Amino acid sequence: CSASPTGVFTEAFF. This chain links TRBV29-1 with TRBJ1-1; 7 bases are a match to TRBD1. Germline V gene lookup returns CDR1 SQVTM and CDR2 ANQGSEA. The CDR3 extends over 14 amino acids. The junction had 12 bases not matched to a gene; V was cut back by 7 bases and J by 4 bases.

The chain couples TRBV3-1 (or the pseudogene TRBV3-2) to TRBJ2-3, with 9 bases that match TRBD2. This CDR3 is 17 amino acids long. CDR1 and CDR2 from the germline V gene are LGHDT and YNNKEL (reference sequence). J lost 1 base, V lost 1 base, and 6 bases had no gene match. In DNA, the CDR3 is TGTGCCAGCAGCCAAGCCCGCGGGAGGGGGGGCACAGATACGCAGTATTTT. It is translated as CASSQARGRGGTDTQYF.

The sample holds a few counts of this clone. The V call is TRBV9, the J call TRBJ1-6; 9 bases line up with TRBD1. This CDR3 region has 20 residues. Germline V gene sequence: CDR1 SGDLS, CDR2 YYNGEE. After removal of 0 bases from V and 1 base from J, the junction contained 11 bases not matched to a gene. This CDR3 is CASSVASPGQGMSYNSPLHF. The CDR3 region has the DNA TGTGCCAGCAGCGTAGCCTCACCGGGACAGGGAATGTCCTATAATTCACCCCTCCACTTT.

The chain links TRBV6-5 to TRBJ1-2; tentatively, D is TRBD1 (5 bases). Germline loops: CDR1 MNHEY, CDR2 SVGAGI. This CDR3 has 14 residues. The ends were cut back, 4 bases at V and 4 bases at J, with 13 bases in the middle. The CDR3 DNA reads TGTGCCAGCAGTTTCGAGGACAACCCCTATGGCTACACCTTC. It is translated as CASSFEDNPYGYTF.

This rearrangement joins TRBV19 to TRBJ1-1; 11 bases are a match to TRBD1. The CDR3 consists of 15 residues. Unmatched junction bases numbered 4, after V lost 3 bases and J lost 4 bases. Germline-derived CDR1 and CDR2 are LNHDA and SQIVND (reference sequence). CDR3 sequence reads: CASSIGTGGGTEAFF. CDR3 nucleotides: TGTGCCAGTAGTATTGGGACAGGGGGGGGCACTGAAGCTTTCTTT.